What follows is one T cell receptor (beta chain) and its context. Profiled with immunoSEQ multiplex PCR; TCRdb holds only in-frame clones, not every one. The table has about 70,000 clones, around 89% seen once. The data originate from a study of blood T cell repertoires in COVID-19. Study summary: Samples came from the United States, Italy and Spain, spanning acute and convalescent COVID-19. In each case, the material was cDNA or gDNA derived from T cells, B-cell-depleted T cells, or PBMCs.

The sequencing input was peripheral blood. This clonotype was obtained from a human donor in a cohort sampled during active COVID-19.

The CDR3 protein is CASSFGTGYNEQFF. The CDR3, as DNA: TGTGCCAGCAGCTTCGGGACAGGGTACAATGAGCAGTTCTTC. The rearrangement uses TRBV5-5 and TRBJ2-1; TRBD1 matches 9 bases. There are 14 residues in the CDR3. J was trimmed by 4 bases and V by 2 bases; bases with no gene match: 1. CDR1 is SGHKS, CDR2 YYEKEE, per germline (reference sequence).